The entry below gives a single T cell receptor (beta chain) sequence along with its context. The participants were between 18 and 89 years old and came from 20 to 30 US areas. Cohort placement rested on clinical history that participants reported themselves. CDR3 size: 15 residues. The ends lost 6 bases at V and 4 bases at J; junction bases unmatched: 7. Germline V gene data show CDR1 as MDHEN and CDR2 as SYDVKM. Using immunoSEQ multiplex PCR, the repertoire was profiled, and TCRdb retains in-frame clones only, with some absent. The sample yields around 300,000 clones, roughly nine tenths seen once. The data were obtained in a study of blood T cell repertoires in COVID-19. Study as a whole: In each case, the material was cDNA or gDNA derived from T cells, B-cell-depleted T cells, or PBMCs.

Source material: PBMCs or T cells enriched from blood (not recorded which). This chain links TRBV28 with TRBJ2-1; 9 positions agree with TRBD1. The receptor's source is a woman under 40 who had recovered from COVID-19. CDR3 in DNA: TGTGCCAGCAGGCCCCTCGGGACAGGGTACAATGAGCAGTTCTTC. It translates to CASRPLGTGYNEQFF.